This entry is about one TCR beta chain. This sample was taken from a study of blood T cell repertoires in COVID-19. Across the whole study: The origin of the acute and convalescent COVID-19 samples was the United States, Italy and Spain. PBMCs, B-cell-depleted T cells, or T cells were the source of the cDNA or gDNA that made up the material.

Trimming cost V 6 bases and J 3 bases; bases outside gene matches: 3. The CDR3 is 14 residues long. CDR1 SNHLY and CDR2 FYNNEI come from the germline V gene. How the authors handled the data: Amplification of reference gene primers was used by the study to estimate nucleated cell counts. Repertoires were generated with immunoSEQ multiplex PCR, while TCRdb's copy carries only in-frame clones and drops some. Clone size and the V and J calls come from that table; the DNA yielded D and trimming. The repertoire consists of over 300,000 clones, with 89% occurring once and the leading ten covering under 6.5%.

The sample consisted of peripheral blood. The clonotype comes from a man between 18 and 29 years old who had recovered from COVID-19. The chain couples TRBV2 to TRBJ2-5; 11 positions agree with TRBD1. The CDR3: CASRPGQGEETQYF. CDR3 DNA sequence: TGTGCCAGCAGGCCGGGACAGGGGGAAGAGACCCAGTACTTC.